A single sample is the source of the 18 T cell receptor beta chains below, sequenced in a study of T-cell memory formation after mild COVID-19. MiXCR, run by TCRdb on the 5' RACE reads, gives a single entry per CDR3 protein. The profile shows 350,000 to 450,000 distinct CDR3 sequences, approximately 15% of them singletons. Sample: PBMCs or a T cell subset sorted from them (not recorded which). The origin of the receptors is a man between 18 and 29 years old who had mild COVID-19 (a few samples of this study predate the infection). Cell type and time point are not known.

The gene calls are TRBV7-8 and TRBJ2-1; D possibly uses TRBD1 or TRBD2 (5 bases each). With 3 bases removed from V and 4 bases from J, the gap between germline ends came to 19 bases. The germline V gene encodes CDR1 SGHVS and CDR2 FQNEAQ. The CDR3 is 17 amino acids. The CDR3 coding sequence is TGTGCCAGCAGCTTCAACACCAACCTGGGGGAGTACAATGAGCAGTTCTTC. The encoded protein is CASSFNTNLGEYNEQFF.

There are a few counts of this clonotype. The CDR3: CASRSGGDEQFF. The CDR3 nucleotides are TGTGCCAGCAGGTCCGGGGGGGATGAGCAGTTCTTC. The chain has TRBV12-3 or TRBV12-4 and TRBJ2-1; TRBD2 matches at 8 bases. After removal of 6 bases from V and 8 bases from J, the junction contained 3 bases not matched to a gene. This CDR3 comprises 12 residues.

This clonotype has a count of ten or more. This rearrangement joins TRBV5-1 to TRBJ1-5; 7 positions agree with TRBD1. J gave up 5 bases and V 0 bases, and 2 bases lay outside the gene matches. The CDR3 is made up of 14 amino acids. CDR1 and CDR2 from the germline V gene are SGHRS and YFSETQ. The DNA of the CDR3 is TGCGCCAGCAGCTTGGGACAGGGCGATCAGCCCCAGCATTTT. Translated: CASSLGQGDQPQHF.

The chain joins TRBV29-1 to TRBJ2-7; D is uncertain. V lost 4 bases, J lost 6 bases, and 13 bases lay in between. Germline lookup yields CDR1 SQVTM and CDR2 ANQGSEA. This CDR3 contains 12 residues. The CDR3 region is CSVAQPSSEQYF. CDR3 sequence (DNA): TGCAGCGTTGCACAGCCCTCTAGCGAGCAGTACTTC.

This sequence joins TRBV7-2 and TRBJ1-1; tentatively, D is TRBD1 (6 bases). This CDR3 contains 14 residues. Germline V lookup: CDR1 SGHTA, CDR2 FQGNSA. Trimming took off 0 bases at V and 7 bases at J, with 12 bases between the two ends. CDR3 nucleotide sequence: TGTGCCAGCAGCTTAGCTCGGACAGAGTTTGAAGCTTTCTTT. This encodes CASSLARTEFEAFF.

This clonotype was seen a handful of times. The chain uses TRBV5-1 and TRBJ1-1, with 7 bases fitting TRBD1. CDR3 length equals 13 residues. Germline trimming cut 4 bases from V and 4 bases from J; bases unmatched to any gene: 4. Germline V lookup: CDR1 SGHRS, CDR2 YFSETQ. The CDR3 is CASSPTGPTEAFF. The CDR3 DNA sequence: TGCGCCAGCAGCCCGACAGGGCCCACTGAAGCTTTCTTT.

The chain recombines TRBV7-9 with TRBJ2-1; 9 bases map to TRBD2. V lost 5 bases and J lost 0; bases outside the gene matches: 8. From germline, CDR1 is SEHNR and CDR2 FQNEAQ (reference sequence). The CDR3 has 17 amino acids. The CDR3 sequence is CASSDGLAGDSYNEQFF. The CDR3 nucleotides read TGTGCCAGCAGCGATGGATTAGCGGGGGACTCCTACAATGAGCAGTTCTTC.

This chain connects TRBV18 to TRBJ2-7; either TRBD1 or TRBD2 may fit D (6 bases each). The CDR3 runs 13 residues. Germline V CDR1 and CDR2: KGHSH, LQKENI. V was shortened by 6 bases and J by 5 bases, with 14 bases between the two germline ends. This CDR3 is CASSGGAYHEQYF. CDR3 in DNA: TGTGCCAGCTCCGGGGGCGCATACCACGAGCAGTACTTC.

This clonotype was picked up many times. The chain uses TRBV5-1 and TRBJ2-5; TRBD1 matches 8 bases. Trimming at V came to 2 bases and at J to 6 bases, leaving 12 bases not matched to a gene. This CDR3 region has 16 residues. Germline-derived CDR1 and CDR2 are SGHRS and YFSETQ. CDR3 DNA sequence: TGCGCCAGCAGCTTCCTACCAGGGGGCATAATGAAGACCCAGTACTTC. Translation gives CASSFLPGGIMKTQYF.

This clonotype has more than one count but fewer than ten. The CDR3 region has the DNA TGCGCCAGCAGCCAAGATAGGGGACAGGGCTCTGAAGCTTTCTTT. Protein: CASSQDRGQGSEAFF. This chain connects TRBV4-1 to TRBJ1-1, with TRBD1 matching 9 bases. Trimming cost V 0 bases and J 6 bases; bases outside gene matches: 5. Looked up from germline, CDR1 is MGHRA and CDR2 is YSYEKL. The CDR3 has 15 residues.

At least ten counts were recorded for this clonotype. The chain has TRBV7-9 and TRBJ1-5; D may be TRBD1 (5 bases). Germline CDR1 SEHNR, CDR2 FQNEAQ (reference sequence). The CDR3 contains 17 residues. Trimming removed 3 bases at V and 0 bases at J, with 15 bases between. The CDR3, as DNA: TGTGCCAGCAGCTTTCACGCAGGGTCTTATAGCAATCAGCCCCAGCATTTT. It yields the protein CASSFHAGSYSNQPQHF.

This sequence joins TRBV7-2 and TRBJ1-6; 9 nucleotides line up with TRBD1. V trimming: 5 bases; J trimming: 10 bases; junction bases outside the gene matches: 9. The CDR3 extends over 15 amino acids. CDR1 and CDR2 from the germline V gene are SGHTA and FQGNSA. The CDR3 region has the DNA TGTGCCAGCAGCCCGGGACAGGGTTTAACCTCACCCCTCCACTTT. Translating gives CASSPGQGLTSPLHF.

This clonotype came up a few times. CDR3 sequence (DNA): TGTGCCAGCAGTCCGTCGTCGGGGTATGGCTACACCTTC. Translating gives CASSPSSGYGYTF. The chain combines TRBV6-2 or TRBV6-3 with TRBJ1-2, with no clear D. CDR3 length: 13 amino acids. V lost 5 bases and J 5 bases, leaving 12 bases between the germline ends. Per the germline V gene, CDR1 is MNHEY and CDR2 is SVGEGT.

The chain employs TRBV7-8 and TRBJ1-5, with 9 nucleotides matching TRBD1. Germline V gene lookup returns CDR1 SGHVS and CDR2 FQNEAQ. The CDR3 totals 16 residues. The ends lost 5 bases at V and 7 bases at J; junction bases unmatched: 12. The CDR3 here is CASSPLGQGVSQPQHF. CDR3 DNA: TGTGCCAGCAGCCCTTTGGGACAGGGAGTAAGCCAGCCCCAGCATTTT.

This clonotype came up many times. The chain has TRBV28 and TRBJ2-3; maybe TRBD2 (6 bases). In germline, CDR1 is MDHEN, CDR2 SYDVKM. The CDR3 has 17 residues. With 1 base removed from V and 2 bases from J, the gap between germline ends came to 16 bases. CDR3: CASSLLAAGQATDTQYF. The CDR3 bases are TGTGCCAGCAGTTTATTAGCAGCGGGTCAGGCCACAGATACGCAGTATTTT.

V gene TRBV20-1 combines with J gene TRBJ1-6, with no clear D. The V end lost 6 bases, the J end lost 7 bases, and 19 bases lay between the germline ends. The CDR3 covers 15 residues. Germline V gene sequence: CDR1 DFQATT, CDR2 SNEGSKA (reference sequence). The CDR3: CSASGVAVGNSPLHF. The CDR3 coding sequence is TGCAGTGCCTCCGGGGTGGCGGTGGGAAATTCACCCCTCCACTTT.

The sample holds a few counts of this clonotype. V is TRBV11-2 and J is TRBJ2-5; the match to TRBD1 covers 7 bases. V lost 1 base, J lost 2 bases, and 4 bases stayed unmatched. Germline V gives CDR1 SGHAT, CDR2 FQNNGV. The CDR3 is 15 residues long. CDR3 nucleotide sequence: TGTGCCAGCAGCTTAGGCCCCAGGGGGCAAGAGACCCAGTACTTC. Translated: CASSLGPRGQETQYF.

This clonotype was recorded many times. The V gene is TRBV7-2, the J gene TRBJ1-1, with D unresolved. V was cut by 5 bases and J by 0 bases, with 7 bases left in between. The CDR3 covers 13 residues. Germline V gene lookup returns CDR1 SGHTA and CDR2 FQGNSA. CDR3 sequence (DNA): TGTGCCAGCAGCCCAGTAGTGAACACTGAAGCTTTCTTT. Its protein is CASSPVVNTEAFF.